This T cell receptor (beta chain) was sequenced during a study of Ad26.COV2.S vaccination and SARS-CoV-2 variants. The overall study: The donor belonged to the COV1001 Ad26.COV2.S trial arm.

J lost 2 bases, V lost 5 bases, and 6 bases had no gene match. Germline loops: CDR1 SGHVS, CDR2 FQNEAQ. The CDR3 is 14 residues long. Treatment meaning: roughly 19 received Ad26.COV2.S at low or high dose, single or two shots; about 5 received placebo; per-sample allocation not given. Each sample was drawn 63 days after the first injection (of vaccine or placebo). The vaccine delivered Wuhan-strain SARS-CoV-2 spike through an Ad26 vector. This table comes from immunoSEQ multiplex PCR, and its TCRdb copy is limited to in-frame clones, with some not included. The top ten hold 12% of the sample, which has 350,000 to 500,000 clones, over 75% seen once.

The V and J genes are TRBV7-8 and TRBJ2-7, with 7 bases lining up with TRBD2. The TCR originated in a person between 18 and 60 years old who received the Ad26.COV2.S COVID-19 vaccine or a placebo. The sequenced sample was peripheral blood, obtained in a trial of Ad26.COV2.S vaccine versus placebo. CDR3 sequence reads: CASSPLAETYEQYF. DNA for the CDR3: TGTGCCAGCAGCCCGCTAGCGGAGACCTACGAGCAGTACTTC.